One TCR beta chain is described in this entry. Patients in Seattle were enrolled during active infection, then followed longitudinally. Source study methods: Amplification of reference gene primers was used by the study to estimate nucleated cell counts. The assay was immunoSEQ multiplex PCR, and TCRdb's table has in-frame clones only and misses some. The V and J calls and the clone size are those of that table, but D and trimming were determined from the DNA. The table includes 300,000 to 400,000 clones, about nine tenths detected once. These data originate in a study of blood T cell repertoires in COVID-19. Study at large: Both acute and convalescent COVID-19 samples were obtained from the United States, Italy and Spain. T cells, B-cell-depleted T cells, or PBMCs supplied cDNA or gDNA.

Sequencing was carried out using peripheral blood. The receptor was isolated from a man aged 25-45 years with COVID-19, enrolled during active disease.

CDR3 DNA: TGTGCCAGCAGCCATCCAAACGGGGATACGCAGTATTTT. Translating it yields CASSHPNGDTQYF. V is TRBV3-1 (or the pseudogene TRBV3-2) and J is TRBJ2-3; D unresolved. The CDR3 runs 13 residues. Germline V gene data show CDR1 as LGHDT and CDR2 as YNNKEL (reference sequence). Trimming pared 3 bases from V and 6 bases from J, leaving 10 bases between.